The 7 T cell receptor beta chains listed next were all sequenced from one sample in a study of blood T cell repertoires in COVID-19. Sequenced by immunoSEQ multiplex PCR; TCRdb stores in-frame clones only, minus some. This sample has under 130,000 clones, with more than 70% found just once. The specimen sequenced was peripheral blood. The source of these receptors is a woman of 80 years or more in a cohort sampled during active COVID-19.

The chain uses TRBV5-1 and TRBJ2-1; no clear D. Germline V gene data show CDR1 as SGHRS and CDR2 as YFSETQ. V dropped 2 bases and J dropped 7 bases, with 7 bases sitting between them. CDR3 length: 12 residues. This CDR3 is CASSLQQNEQFF. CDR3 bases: TGCGCCAGCAGCTTACAGCAGAATGAGCAGTTCTTC. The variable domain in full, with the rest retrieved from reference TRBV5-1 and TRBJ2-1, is KAGVTQTPRYLIKTRGQQVTLSCSPISGHRSVSWYQQTPGQGLQFLFEYFSETQRNKGNFPGRFSGRQFSNSRSEMNVSTLELGDSALYLCASSLQQNEQFFGPGTRLTVL.

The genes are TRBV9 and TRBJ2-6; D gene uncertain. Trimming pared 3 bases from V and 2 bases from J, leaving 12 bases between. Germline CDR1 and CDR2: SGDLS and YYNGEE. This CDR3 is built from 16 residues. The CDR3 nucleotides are TGTGCCAGCAGCGACTTGAGGTTCGCTGGGGCCAACGTCCTGACTTTC. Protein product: CASSDLRFAGANVLTF.

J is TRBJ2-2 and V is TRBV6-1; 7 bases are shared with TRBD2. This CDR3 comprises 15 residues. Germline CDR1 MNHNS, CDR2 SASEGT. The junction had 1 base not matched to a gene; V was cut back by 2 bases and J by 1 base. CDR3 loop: CASSESGVNTGELFF. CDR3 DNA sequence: TGTGCCAGCAGTGAAAGCGGGGTGAACACCGGGGAGCTGTTTTTT.

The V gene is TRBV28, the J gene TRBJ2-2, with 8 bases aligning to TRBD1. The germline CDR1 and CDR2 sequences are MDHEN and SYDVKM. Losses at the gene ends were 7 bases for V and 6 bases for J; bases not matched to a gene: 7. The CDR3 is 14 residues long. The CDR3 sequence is CASTLDRGPGELFF. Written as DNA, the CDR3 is TGTGCCAGCACCCTCGACAGGGGTCCCGGGGAGCTGTTTTTT. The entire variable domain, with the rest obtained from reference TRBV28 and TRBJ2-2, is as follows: DVKVTQSSRYLVKRTGEKVFLECVQDMDHENMFWYRQDPGLGLRLIYFSYDVKMKEKGDIPEGYSVSREKKERFSLILESASTNQTSMYLCASTLDRGPGELFFGEGSRLTVL.

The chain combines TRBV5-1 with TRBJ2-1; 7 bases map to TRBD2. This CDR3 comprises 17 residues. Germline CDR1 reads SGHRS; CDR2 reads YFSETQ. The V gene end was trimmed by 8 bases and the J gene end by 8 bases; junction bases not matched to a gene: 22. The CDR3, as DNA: TGCGCCAGTCAGTATAAGGGCGCGAACATAGCGGGCTATGAGCAGTTCTTC. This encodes CASQYKGANIAGYEQFF.

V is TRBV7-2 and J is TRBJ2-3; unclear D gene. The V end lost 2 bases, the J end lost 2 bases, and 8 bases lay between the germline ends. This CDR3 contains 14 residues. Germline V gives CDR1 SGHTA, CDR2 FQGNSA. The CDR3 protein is CASSLLAYTDTQYF. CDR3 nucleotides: TGTGCCAGCAGCTTATTAGCATACACAGATACGCAGTATTTT.

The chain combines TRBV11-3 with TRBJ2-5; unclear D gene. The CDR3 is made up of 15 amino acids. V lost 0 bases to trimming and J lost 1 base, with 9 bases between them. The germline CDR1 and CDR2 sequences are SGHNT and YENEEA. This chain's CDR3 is CASSLDPPRQETQYF. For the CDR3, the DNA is TGTGCCAGCAGCTTAGATCCCCCGCGCCAAGAGACCCAGTACTTC.